This record looks at one TCR beta chain sequence and its context. What it binds is unknown. Noted treatment: oral pan-JAK inhibitor, 5-10 mg twice daily. RNA was extracted and reverse transcribed into cDNA as the sequencing template. Profiled with immunoSEQ multiplex PCR; TCRdb holds only in-frame clones, not every one. The sample has over 200,000 clones, around three fifths seen once; the top ten hold about 4.2%. This entry is derived from a study of CD8+ T cells in alopecia areata. Study summary: Each day, treated patients took oral tofacitinib twice, at 5 to 10 mg per dose. Study results and caveats: Treatment with tofacitinib significantly lowered scalp clonality and reduced expanded CD8+ clones among the top 100. Lesional scalp exceeded normal scalp in clonality, especially in alopecia totalis/universalis. With just one nonresponder, it is still uncertain whether baseline CD8+ expansion relates to response.

The V gene end was trimmed by 3 bases and the J gene end by 0 bases; junction bases not matched to a gene: 5. The CDR3 has 16 residues. Source: CD4+ T cells sorted from blood, taken at week 4, from a patient treated with tofacitinib. The TCR comes from a human donor with alopecia areata. The chain links TRBV23-1 to TRBJ2-3; 8 bases are a match to TRBD1. TRBV23-1 is assigned to the ORF class and has an uncertain function. DNA for the CDR3: TGCGCCAGCAGTCAGGAGACAGGGGATAGCACAGATACGCAGTATTTT. As protein: CASSQETGDSTDTQYF.